The rows below give T cell receptor beta chains drawn from one sample of a study of control samples from healthy donors and cancer patients. Method: immunoSEQ multiplex PCR; TCRdb's copy keeps in-frame clones and lacks some. The repertoire includes about 160,000 clones, approximately 90% of them detected once, and approximately 12% sits in the top ten. The sample comprised blood. Every receptor here comes from a man younger than 45 in good health. CDR3s include the opening cysteine and the closing phenylalanine or tryptophan. A D gene is named only where the DNA matches it firmly. Only some rows state a clone size, as once, few, many or a class for expanded clones.

D gene	clone size	J gene	V gene	CDR3 DNA	CDR3 protein
NA	NA	TRBJ2-5	TRBV5-8	TGTGCCAGCAGCTTCGGGTCTCGTTTGCGGGTTACGGAGACCCAGTACTTC	CASSFGSRLRVTETQYF
NA	NA	TRBJ1-4	TRBV6-5	TGTGCCAGCAGCGACAGTTGGGGGGAAAAACTGTTTTTT	CASSDSWGEKLFF
NA	NA	TRBJ2-7	TRBV7-3	TGTGCCAGCAGCTTAGACCCTGGACCCTCCTACGAGCAGTACTTC	CASSLDPGPSYEQYF
TRBD1	NA	TRBJ2-3	TRBV7-6	TGTGCCAGCAGCGAGAACCGGGACAGGGTCGAAGTGGGGGCAGATACGCAGTATTTT	CASSENRDRVEVGADTQYF
NA	NA	TRBJ1-5	TRBV2	TGTGCCAGCAGTGAACCCGGCACTCTAAATCAGCCCCAGCATTTT	CASSEPGTLNQPQHF
TRBD2	NA	TRBJ2-7	TRBV5-5	TGTGCCAGCAGCTCGAGCGGGACCCTTAACGAGCAGTACTTC	CASSSSGTLNEQYF
NA	NA	TRBJ2-7	TRBV6-5	TGTGCCAGCAGTTACGGGGACGTTGGGACCTACGAGCAGTACTTC	CASSYGDVGTYEQYF
NA	NA	TRBJ2-1	TRBV2	TGTGCCAGCAGTGTAAAAGTTTCAGGGATTGGCGGTGAGCAGTTCTTC	CASSVKVSGIGGEQFF
NA	NA	TRBJ2-3	TRBV5-4	TGTGCCAGCAGCCCCAACACAGATACGCAGTATTTT	CASSPNTDTQYF
TRBD2	NA	TRBJ2-5	TRBV6-2/TRBV6-3	TGTGCCAGCAGTGGCCCCGCAGCGGGGAAAGAGACCCAGTACTTC	CASSGPAAGKETQYF
NA	NA	TRBJ2-7	TRBV2	TGTGCCAGCAGACGCGACACCTCCCGGGAGCAGTACTTC	CASRRDTSREQYF
NA	NA	TRBJ2-7	TRBV18	TGTGCCAGCTCACCGGTAGCGGCAGGGGTTCTCGAGCAGTACTTC	CASSPVAAGVLEQYF
TRBD2	NA	TRBJ2-1	TRBV2	TGTGCCAGCGCCCGGACTAGATCCTACAATGAGCAGCTCTTC	CASARTRSYNEQLF
NA	NA	TRBJ2-7	TRBV7-8	TGTGCCAGCAGCCATGAGGGGTACGAGCAGTACTTC	CASSHEGYEQYF
NA	NA	TRBJ2-1	TRBV5-1	TGCGCCAGCAGGAACAAGCTGGGTGAGCAGTTCTTC	CASRNKLGEQFF
NA	NA	TRBJ1-6	TRBV7-9	TGTGCCAGCAGCTTAGGAGAGGGACGACGGGATTCACCCCTCCACTTT	CASSLGEGRRDSPLHF
NA	NA	TRBJ1-5	TRBV9	TGTGCCAGCAGCGTAGGGAGCGACAATGCAAATCAGCCCCAGCATTTT	CASSVGSDNANQPQHF
NA	NA	TRBJ2-2	TRBV4-1	TGCGCCAGCAGCCAAGAGGGATGGGGACCCGGGGAGCTGTTTTTT	CASSQEGWGPGELFF
NA	NA	TRBJ2-5	TRBV4-2	TGTGCCAGCAGCTGGATTAGGCAGGCCGCTAAAGAGACCCAGTACTTC	CASSWIRQAAKETQYF
NA	NA	TRBJ2-6	TRBV7-6	TGTGCCAGCAGCCGGGGGACTGGGGCCAACGTCCTGACTTTC	CASSRGTGANVLTF
TRBD1	NA	TRBJ1-4	TRBV7-8	TGTGCCAGCAGCTCGGGACAGCTTACAACTAATGAAAAACTGTTTTTT	CASSSGQLTTNEKLFF
NA	NA	TRBJ2-2	TRBV5-1	TGCGCCAGCTCCGGGCGGGACCCGAACACCGGGGAGCTGTTTTTT	CASSGRDPNTGELFF
TRBD1	once	TRBJ1-4	TRBV7-3	TGTGCCAGCAGCCCGTCCGGGACAGGGGTAGGTAATGAAAAACTGTTTTTT	CASSPSGTGVGNEKLFF
NA	NA	TRBJ2-7	TRBV7-9	TGTGCCAGCAGCTTATGGGGTAGCACCTACGAGCAGTACTTC	CASSLWGSTYEQYF
TRBD2	NA	TRBJ2-2	TRBV7-2	TGTGCCAGCAGCCGCGGGACTACGACCGGGGAGCTGTTTTTT	CASSRGTTTGELFF
NA	once	TRBJ2-6	TRBV3-1/TRBV3-2	TGTGCCAGCAGCCAACCCTTGGGCGTGGGTAAGAGCTCTGGGGCCAACGTCCTGACTTTC	CASSQPLGVGKSSGANVLTF
NA	NA	TRBJ1-2	TRBV2	TGTGCCAGCAGTGTTAAGGCTTTCGGCTACACCTTC	CASSVKAFGYTF
TRBD2	NA	TRBJ2-1	TRBV28	TGTGCCAGCAGATCTAGCGGGAGGATGGGTGAGCAGTTCTTC	CASRSSGRMGEQFF
NA	NA	TRBJ2-7	TRBV11-3	TGTGCCAGCAGCTTAGGATCCGGTGACGAGCAGTACTTC	CASSLGSGDEQYF
TRBD2	NA	TRBJ2-7	TRBV7-2	TGTGCCAGCAGCCCTAGGACTAGCGGAGGGGAGCAGTACTTC	CASSPRTSGGEQYF
NA	NA	TRBJ2-7	TRBV27	TGTGCCAGCAGTCCGACGGACAGTTCCTACGAGCAGTACTTC	CASSPTDSSYEQYF
NA	NA	TRBJ1-1	TRBV6-5	TGTGCCAGCAGTCCGGCCGGGGGGGACACTGAAGCTTTCTTT	CASSPAGGDTEAFF
TRBD2	NA	TRBJ2-1	TRBV6-5	TGTGCCAGCACCGAGCGGGGGGGTCGGGATGAGCAGTTCTTC	CASTERGGRDEQFF
TRBD1	NA	TRBJ2-2	TRBV27	TGTGCCAGCAGTCGCGCGGGACAGGTTCGTAGCACCGGGGAGCTGTTTTTT	CASSRAGQVRSTGELFF
NA	few	TRBJ1-6	TRBV15	TGTGCCACCAGCAGAGATCGATCACCCCTCCACTTT	CATSRDRSPLHF
TRBD1	NA	TRBJ2-5	TRBV10-3	TGTGCCATCAGTGAGGGACAGGTGGAGAAGGAGACCCAGTACTTC	CAISEGQVEKETQYF
TRBD2	NA	TRBJ2-7	TRBV6-5	TGTGCCAGCGAAGCGGGAAGCTCCTACGAGCAGTACTTC	CASEAGSSYEQYF
TRBD2	NA	TRBJ2-3	TRBV14	TGTGCCAGCAGCCAAGATTACAGAACGGGGGGAACCACAGATACGCAGTATTTT	CASSQDYRTGGTTDTQYF
NA	NA	TRBJ2-1	TRBV2	TGTGCCATCCCCGGGCCCTCGTCGGACAATGAGCAGTTCTTC	CAIPGPSSDNEQFF
TRBD1	NA	TRBJ1-5	TRBV6-1	TGTGCCAGCAGTGAATCCTATATGACAGGGTGGGATCAGCCCCAGCATTTT	CASSESYMTGWDQPQHF
NA	NA	TRBJ1-4	TRBV7-9	TGTGCCAGCAGCTTAGGAGGCACTAATGAAAAACTGTTTTTT	CASSLGGTNEKLFF
NA	NA	TRBJ1-1	TRBV29-1	TGCAGCGCCTCTTATGAGCAAACTAATGAAGCTTTCTTT	CSASYEQTNEAFF
NA	NA	TRBJ1-2	TRBV28	TGTGCCAGCAGGACGGGCCGGCAGACCCTTGGCTACACCTTC	CASRTGRQTLGYTF
NA	NA	TRBJ1-2	TRBV29-1	TGCAGCGTGCCCCCCCCGGGTCTTGACTATGGCTACACCTTC	CSVPPPGLDYGYTF
NA	NA	TRBJ2-7	TRBV28	TGTGCCAGCAGTTTAAGGGAGGTTGCCTACGAGCAGTACTTC	CASSLREVAYEQYF
NA	NA	TRBJ2-5	TRBV5-1	TGCGCCAGCAGCCCCCGCCTGCGTATACAGTCCCTCGTGGAGACCCAGTACTTC	CASSPRLRIQSLVETQYF
TRBD1	NA	TRBJ2-7	TRBV11-2	TGTGCCAGCAGCCAAGGGACAGCGAGTACCTACGAGCAGTACTTC	CASSQGTASTYEQYF
NA	NA	TRBJ2-3	TRBV19	TGTGCCAGTAGTGACACAGATACGCAGTATTTT	CASSDTDTQYF
NA	NA	TRBJ2-1	TRBV29-1	TGCAGCGTTGAAGGGATAACTAGAAACCATGAGCAGTTCTTC	CSVEGITRNHEQFF
NA	NA	TRBJ1-3	TRBV5-4	TGTGCCAGCAGGAAAGGCGGGGCCGTCTCTGGAAACACCATATATTTT	CASRKGGAVSGNTIYF
NA	NA	TRBJ2-7	TRBV5-6	TGTGCCAGCAGCTTGGCCGGGGCGGTCCTAAGCGAGCAGTACTTC	CASSLAGAVLSEQYF
TRBD1	NA	TRBJ1-6	TRBV7-9	TGTGCCAGCAGCTTAAGGGGGCAGGGGAATTCACCCCTCCACTTT	CASSLRGQGNSPLHF
TRBD1	NA	TRBJ1-1	TRBV10-3	TGTGCCATCGCAGGGGGCAACACTGAAGCTTTCTTT	CAIAGGNTEAFF
NA	NA	TRBJ1-5	TRBV12-5	TGTGCTAGTGAGGCAGACGGTGGCAATCAGCCCCAGCATTTT	CASEADGGNQPQHF
NA	NA	TRBJ2-2	TRBV12-5	TGTGCTAGTGGCCTACTGAACACCGGGGAGCTGTTTTTT	CASGLLNTGELFF
NA	NA	TRBJ1-4	TRBV19	TGTGCCAGTAGTCCCGGGACTTCCTTTAATGAAAAACTGTTTTTT	CASSPGTSFNEKLFF
TRBD1	NA	TRBJ2-6	TRBV28	TGTGCCAGCAGTTTCCAGAAGCCGGGACAGGGATGGGCAGGGGCCAACGTCCTGACTTTC	CASSFQKPGQGWAGANVLTF